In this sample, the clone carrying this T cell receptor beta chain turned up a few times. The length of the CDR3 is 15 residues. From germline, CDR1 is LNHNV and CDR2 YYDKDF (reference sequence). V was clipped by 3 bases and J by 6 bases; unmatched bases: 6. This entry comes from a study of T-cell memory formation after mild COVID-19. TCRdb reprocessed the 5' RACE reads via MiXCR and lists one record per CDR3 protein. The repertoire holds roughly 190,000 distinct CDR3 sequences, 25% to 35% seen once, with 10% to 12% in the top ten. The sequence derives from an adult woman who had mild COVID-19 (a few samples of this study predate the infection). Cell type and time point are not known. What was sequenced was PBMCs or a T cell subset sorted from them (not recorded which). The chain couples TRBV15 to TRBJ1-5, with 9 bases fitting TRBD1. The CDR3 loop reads CATSRAGTGLQPQHF. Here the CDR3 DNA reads TGTGCCACCAGCAGGGCCGGGACAGGGCTTCAGCCCCAGCATTTT.